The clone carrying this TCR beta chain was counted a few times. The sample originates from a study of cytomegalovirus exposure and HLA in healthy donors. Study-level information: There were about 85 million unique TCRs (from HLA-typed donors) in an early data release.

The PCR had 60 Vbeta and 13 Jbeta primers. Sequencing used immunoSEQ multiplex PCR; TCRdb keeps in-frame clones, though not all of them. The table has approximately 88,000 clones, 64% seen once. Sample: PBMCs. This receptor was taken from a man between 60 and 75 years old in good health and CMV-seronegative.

The CDR3 region is CASSFFLAGADRGEQFF. Written as DNA, the CDR3 is TGTGCCAGCAGCTTTTTTTTAGCGGGAGCAGATAGGGGTGAGCAGTTCTTC. This sequence joins TRBV5-6 and TRBJ2-1, with 9 bases that match TRBD2. Germline V CDR1 and CDR2: SGHDT, YYEEEE. The CDR3 totals 17 residues. Trimming took 2 bases from V and 9 from J; bases not matched to a gene: 15.